These 14 T cell receptor beta chains came from one sample sequenced in a study of response to subunit inactivated influenza vaccine. TCRdb independently ran MiXCR on the RT-PCR reads; one entry per CDR3 protein. The sample consists of some 850,000 distinct CDR3 sequences, about a fifth of them appearing once. This specimen consisted of PBMCs from blood, obtained roughly 5 days after vaccination. The receptors come from a man between 50 and 59 years old who received an inactivated influenza vaccine.

This chain uses TRBV7-3 with TRBJ2-1; D is uncertain. Germline-derived CDR1 and CDR2 are SGHTA and FQGTGA. This CDR3 spans 15 amino acids. Trimming left V 5 bases short and J 7 bases short, with 18 bases between. The CDR3 nucleotides are TGTGCCAGCAGCCCGTTTTTGCTATCGAGGAATGAGCAGTTCTTC. This translates into CASSPFLLSRNEQFF.

This clonotype was seen more than once but under ten times. The gene calls are TRBV7-9 and TRBJ2-1; D possibly uses TRBD1 or TRBD2 (5 bases each). Looked up from germline, CDR1 is SEHNR and CDR2 is FQNEAQ (reference sequence). The CDR3 has 14 residues. Trimming took 5 bases from V and 6 from J, leaving 14 bases between them. CDR3 DNA sequence: TGTGCCAGCAGCCCAACCCGGGACCTCAATGAGCAGTTCTTC. This translates into CASSPTRDLNEQFF.

The chain carries TRBV6-1 and TRBJ2-5; D is possibly TRBD1 (7 bases). Trimming removed 7 bases at V and 1 base at J, with 22 bases between. The CDR3 consists of 17 residues. The germline V gene encodes CDR1 MNHNS and CDR2 SASEGT. CDR3 in amino acids: CASTSGDSWAIQETQYF. For the CDR3, the DNA is TGTGCCAGCACCTCGGGGGACAGCTGGGCGATCCAAGAGACCCAGTACTTC.

This clonotype came up a few times. The rearrangement joins TRBV10-3 to TRBJ2-3, with 7 bases fitting TRBD2. Germline CDR1 reads ENHRY; CDR2 reads SYGVKD. Unmatched junction bases numbered 12, after V lost 7 bases and J lost 5 bases. This CDR3 comprises 15 residues. CDR3 amino acids: CAITEGREREDTQYF. The CDR3, as DNA: TGTGCCATCACTGAAGGGAGGGAGAGGGAAGATACGCAGTATTTT.

This clonotype has ten or more counts. This chain connects TRBV7-2 to TRBJ2-2; 9 bases match TRBD1. The CDR3 is 15 amino acids. V shed 6 bases, J shed 5 bases, and the junction held 7 bases outside the gene matches. Germline V gene sequence: CDR1 SGHTA, CDR2 FQGNSA. Here the CDR3 DNA reads TGTGCCAGCAGAACCGGGACAGGGAGGACCGGGGAGCTGTTTTTT. Encoded protein: CASRTGTGRTGELFF.

The table lists this clonotype with a few counts. The J gene is TRBJ1-5, the V gene TRBV24-1; a weak D match, TRBD1 (5 bases). V dropped 7 bases and J dropped 4 bases, with 13 bases sitting between them. CDR3 length: 14 residues. Per germline, CDR1 KGHDR and CDR2 SFDVKD. CDR3 region: CATSGTGWNQPQHF. DNA for the CDR3: TGTGCCACCAGCGGGACCGGGTGGAATCAGCCCCAGCATTTT.

The chain is built from TRBV2 and TRBJ2-3; TRBD2 agrees at 11 bases. Germline trimming cut 6 bases from V and 5 bases from J; bases unmatched to any gene: 10. Germline V gene sequence: CDR1 SNHLY, CDR2 FYNNEI. The length of the CDR3 is 16 residues. The CDR3 is CASRRSSGGAIDTQYF. CDR3 bases: TGTGCCAGCAGGCGGAGTAGCGGGGGGGCTATAGATACGCAGTATTTT.

This clonotype has only a few counts. CDR3 sequence: CASRVLYTGELFF. CDR3 bases: TGTGCCAGTCGGGTCTTGTACACCGGGGAGCTGTTTTTT. The chain carries TRBV28 and TRBJ2-2; no reliable D call. The germline CDR1 and CDR2 sequences are MDHEN and SYDVKM. CDR3 size: 13 residues. Trimming took off 9 bases at V and 3 bases at J, with 11 bases between the two ends.

This chain connects TRBV27 to TRBJ2-5; the D gene is possibly TRBD1 (5 bases). Trimming pared 3 bases from V and 7 bases from J, leaving 12 bases between. The CDR3 spans 13 residues. Germline loops: CDR1 MNHEY, CDR2 SMNVEV (reference sequence). The CDR3 here is CASSFGREGTQYF. The CDR3 region has the DNA TGTGCCAGCAGTTTTGGCAGGGAAGGGACCCAGTACTTC.

The chain links TRBV6-1 to TRBJ2-3; no clear D. The length of the CDR3 is 13 residues. Looked up from germline, CDR1 is MNHNS and CDR2 is SASEGT. Trimming shortened V by 6 bases and J by 7 bases, and 14 bases separated the two germline ends. CDR3 bases: TGTGCCAGCAGGATCGGCAGTCTAAATACGCAGTATTTT. This translates into CASRIGSLNTQYF.

V and J are TRBV20-1 and TRBJ2-7, with a tentative D call TRBD1 (5 bases). The CDR3 is 15 amino acids. CDR1 and CDR2 (germline): DFQATT, SNEGSKA (reference sequence). V lost 0 bases to trimming and J lost 1 base, with 13 bases between them. CDR3 protein: CSARDGQGKSYEQYF. CDR3 nucleotide sequence: TGCAGTGCTAGAGATGGGCAGGGCAAGTCCTACGAGCAGTACTTC.

This clonotype was detected ten times or more. The J gene is TRBJ2-2, the V gene TRBV10-3; 7 nucleotides agree with TRBD2. Trimming took 4 bases from V and 6 from J; bases not matched to a gene: 8. The CDR3 covers 15 residues. CDR1 is ENHRY and CDR2 is SYGVKD in the germline V gene. CDR3 nucleotide sequence: TGTGCCATCAGTGTTACGACTAGCATTCCCGGGGAGCTGTTTTTT. Translation gives CAISVTTSIPGELFF.

At least ten counts were recorded for this clonotype. J is TRBJ2-1 and V is TRBV5-1, with D possibly matching TRBD1 (6 bases). V was clipped by 1 base and J by 5 bases, with 13 bases between them. Germline loops: CDR1 SGHRS, CDR2 YFSETQ. This CDR3 comprises 15 residues. This chain's CDR3 is CASSLSQGFHNEQFF. CDR3 sequence (DNA): TGCGCCAGCAGCTTGTCCCAGGGGTTCCACAATGAGCAGTTCTTC.

DNA for the CDR3: TGTGCCAGCAGTGGCGGGACGCACAAGGGCGAGCAGTACTTC. Protein: CASSGGTHKGEQYF. The chain carries TRBV6-1 and TRBJ2-7; tentatively, D is TRBD2 (6 bases). Trimming left V 4 bases short and J 6 bases short, with 16 bases between. This CDR3 spans 14 amino acids. The germline CDR1 and CDR2 sequences are MNHNS and SASEGT.